This T cell receptor beta chain was sequenced in a study of identical twins. CDR3 length equals 14 residues. Trimming cost V 1 base and J 8 bases; bases outside gene matches: 4. Germline loops: CDR1 KGHDR, CDR2 SFDVKD. In this sample, this clonotype turned up a few times. What it binds is not known. Study observations and caveats: Out-of-frame TCR alpha sharing observed in monozygotic twins exceeded model estimates. The study drew conclusions from cross-sectional statistical analysis, not from following the same donors.

A universal primer site came from template switching; cDNA carried unique molecular identifiers. TCRdb re-called the 5' RACE reads through MiXCR, storing one row per CDR3 protein. The sample yields some 600,000 distinct CDR3 sequences, roughly 7.1% seen once. These data were also filed under a second study, of yellow fever vaccine responses in identical twins.

Material: PBMCs. The TCR originated in a young woman in good health. The chain recombines TRBV24-1 with TRBJ2-1; 7 bases match TRBD2. CDR3 region: CATSDFAGVDEQFF. Written as DNA, the CDR3 is TGTGCCACCAGTGATTTTGCGGGAGTGGATGAGCAGTTCTTC.